Below, 23 T cell receptor beta chains from the same sample are listed, as sequenced in a study of regulatory T cells in long-lasting Graves disease. Sample time point: persistent/refractory GD, antithyroid drugs over 5 years with positive TRAb. Construction of the TCR library relied on RNA isolated from PBMCs. Building of the TCR beta libraries involved iRepertoire HTBI primers and Arm-PCR of CDR3 regions. MiXCR was run by TCRdb on the multiplex PCR reads, yielding one entry per CDR3 protein. The top ten clones hold about two fifths of a sample with 500,000 to 700,000 distinct CDR3 sequences, 25% to 35% of them seen once. The sample here was peripheral blood mononuclear cells (PBMCs), taken when the disease was refractory, from a patient treated with antithyroid drugs. The receptors derive from a female donor with Graves disease.

The chain employs TRBV6-1 and TRBJ2-7; 10 nucleotides agree with TRBD1. Per germline, CDR1 MNHNS and CDR2 SASEGT. This CDR3 spans 14 amino acids. V gave up 7 bases and J gave up 5 bases; unmatched junction bases: 8. The chain's CDR3 is CASTTDRGLNEQYF. CDR3 coding DNA: TGTGCCAGCACTACCGACAGGGGGCTTAACGAGCAGTACTTC.

V gene TRBV5-1 combines with J gene TRBJ1-1; D unclear. This CDR3 has 14 residues. The ends were cut back, 0 bases at V and 5 bases at J, with 11 bases in the middle. Germline assignment: CDR1 SGHRS and CDR2 YFSETQ. The CDR3 DNA is TGCGCCAGCAGCTTGGGGTCAGAGAAAACTGAAGCTTTCTTT. Amino acids: CASSLGSEKTEAFF.

The sample holds a few counts of this clonotype. J is TRBJ1-2 and V is TRBV7-9, with TRBD1 identical over 9 bases. Germline loops: CDR1 SEHNR, CDR2 FQNEAQ (reference sequence). V lost 1 base and J lost 5; bases outside the gene matches: 8. This CDR3 has 16 residues. In DNA, the CDR3 is TGTGCCAGCAGCTTAGGGGACAGGGCGTATAGATATGGCTACACCTTC. This translates into CASSLGDRAYRYGYTF. The full variable domain, rest sourced from reference TRBV7-9 and TRBJ1-2, is DTGVSQNPRHKITKRGQNVTFRCDPISEHNRLYWYRQTLGQGPEFLTYFQNEAQLEKSRLLSDRFSAERPKGSFSTLEIQRTEQGDSAMYLCASSLGDRAYRYGYTFGSGTRLTVV.

This clonotype was counted a few times. The chain carries TRBV11-2 and TRBJ2-7; D is unresolved. V lost 1 base and J 2 bases, leaving 15 bases between the germline ends. Germline V lookup: CDR1 SGHAT, CDR2 FQNNGV. The CDR3 is 16 residues long. This CDR3 is CASSLAWVDPTYEQYF. The CDR3, as DNA: TGTGCCAGCAGCTTAGCTTGGGTGGACCCTACCTACGAGCAGTACTTC.

The genes are TRBV28 and TRBJ1-5, with D possibly TRBD1 on 6 matching bases. Germline loops: CDR1 MDHEN, CDR2 SYDVKM. CDR3 length: 15 residues. V gave up 6 bases and J gave up 6 bases, with 18 bases separating them. The CDR3 region has the DNA TGTGCCAGCAGCGTAAGGGGGGGTGTCGGTCAGCCCCAGCATTTT. This sequence encodes CASSVRGGVGQPQHF.

At least ten counts were recorded for this clonotype. The V call is TRBV27, the J call TRBJ1-5; D unclear. Trimming left V 6 bases short and J 2 bases short, with 14 bases between. The CDR3 covers 15 residues. Germline values: CDR1 MNHEY, CDR2 SMNVEV (reference sequence). CDR3 residues: CASSLGGSGNQPQHF. The CDR3 bases are TGTGCCAGCAGCTTAGGAGGGTCGGGCAATCAGCCCCAGCATTTT.

This chain connects TRBV5-5 to TRBJ2-1; no reliable D call. CDR3 length equals 14 residues. With 2 bases removed from V and 5 bases from J, the gap between germline ends came to 11 bases. Germline V lookup: CDR1 SGHKS, CDR2 YYEKEE (reference sequence). CDR3 residues: CASSFRSSDNEQFF. CDR3 sequence (DNA): TGTGCCAGCAGCTTCCGGTCTTCGGACAATGAGCAGTTCTTC.

This clonotype was recorded a few times. The J gene is TRBJ2-7, the V gene TRBV29-1; 8 bases are a match to TRBD1. Germline loops: CDR1 SQVTM, CDR2 ANQGSEA. This CDR3 spans 12 amino acids. V shed 6 bases, J shed 3 bases, and the junction held 4 bases outside the gene matches. The CDR3 nucleotides are TGCAGCGTCGTGGGACAGGTCTACGAGCAGTACTTC. Residues: CSVVGQVYEQYF.

This clonotype was detected ten times or more. The genes are TRBV28 and TRBJ1-2; no definite D call. Looked up from germline, CDR1 is MDHEN and CDR2 is SYDVKM. The CDR3 totals 14 residues. Trimming stripped 4 bases from V and 5 bases from J, with 14 bases between. CDR3 bases: TGTGCCAGCAGTTCTGCGGACCGCGTTTATGGCTACACCTTC. Translating it yields CASSSADRVYGYTF.

V usage is TRBV12-3 or TRBV12-4 and J usage is TRBJ1-5, with unresolved D. The ends were cut back, 3 bases at V and 3 bases at J, with 9 bases in the middle. This CDR3 is built from 14 residues. The CDR3: CASSFEQSNQPQHF. In DNA, the CDR3 is TGTGCCAGCAGTTTTGAACAGTCCAATCAGCCCCAGCATTTT.

This clonotype was picked up a small number of times. The chain has TRBV5-1 and TRBJ2-7; D is unresolved. Germline V gene lookup returns CDR1 SGHRS and CDR2 YFSETQ. V was shortened by 3 bases and J by 7 bases, with 14 bases between the two germline ends. This CDR3 spans 13 amino acids. The CDR3 nucleotides read TGCGCCAGCAGCTCTCCAGACCCGTGGGAGCAGTACTTC. This codes for CASSSPDPWEQYF. Looking up the rest from reference TRBV5-1 and TRBJ2-7 gives the full variable domain: KAGVTQTPRYLIKTRGQQVTLSCSPISGHRSVSWYQQTPGQGLQFLFEYFSETQRNKGNFPGRFSGRQFSNSRSEMNVSTLELGDSALYLCASSSPDPWEQYFGPGTRLTVT.

This clonotype was seen many times. The chain uses TRBV27 and TRBJ2-7; D ambiguous. The V gene's germline CDR1 is MNHEY and CDR2 SMNVEV (reference sequence). Trimming stripped 5 bases from V and 4 bases from J, with 12 bases between. The CDR3 is 13 amino acids. The CDR3: CASSTQARYEQYF. The DNA for the CDR3 is TGTGCCAGCAGTACCCAAGCAAGGTACGAGCAGTACTTC.

A word on this clonotype: Germline is not matched at one junction end, which may reflect a read error. This rearrangement joins TRBV19 to TRBJ1-5, with 7 bases matching TRBD1. This CDR3 is built from 16 residues. Germline V gives CDR1 LNHDA, CDR2 SQIVND (reference sequence). DNA for the CDR3: TGTGCCAGTAGTAGTAGGACAGGTCCCCCCAATGAGCCCCAGCATTTT. Translation gives CASSSRTGPPNEPQHF.

This clonotype was seen only a few times. The V gene is TRBV20-1, the J gene TRBJ1-1, with TRBD1 matching over 7 bases. The CDR3 is made up of 14 amino acids. The V gene's germline CDR1 is DFQATT and CDR2 SNEGSKA (reference sequence). The V and J ends lost 3 bases and 0 bases, in that order; junction bases with no gene match: 4. The DNA of the CDR3 is TGCAGTGCTAGGGGACAGCGCATGAACACTGAAGCTTTCTTT. It translates to CSARGQRMNTEAFF.

With regard to this clonotype: A much bigger clone sits one base away, suggesting this may be a read error. V is TRBV11-2 and J is TRBJ1-1; D is ambiguous. Trimming took off 0 bases at V and 3 bases at J, with 8 bases between the two ends. Germline CDR1 is SGHAT and CDR2 is FQNNGV. The length of the CDR3 is 14 residues. CDR3 region: CASSLEVPHTEAFF. The DNA of the CDR3 is TGTGCCAGCAGCTTAGAGGTACCTCACACTGAAGCTTTCTTT.

This clonotype showed up many times. The CDR3 sequence is CASRSAMSYYGYTF. For the CDR3, the DNA is TGTGCCAGCAGGTCGGCTATGTCTTACTATGGCTACACCTTC. The chain carries TRBV28 and TRBJ1-2; no clear D gene. Looked up from germline, CDR1 is MDHEN and CDR2 is SYDVKM. The V and J ends lost 6 bases and 3 bases respectively, with 14 bases between them. This CDR3 spans 14 amino acids.

The CDR3, as DNA: TGTGCCAGCAGCACCAATACTTCACCCTACGAGCAGTACTTC. It is translated as CASSTNTSPYEQYF. The chain carries TRBV5-4 and TRBJ2-7; D unresolved. CDR3 length equals 14 residues. Trimming took 4 bases from V and 2 from J, leaving 13 bases between them. Germline V gives CDR1 SGHNT, CDR2 YYREEE (reference sequence).

The chain links TRBV11-2 to TRBJ2-1; D unclear. The CDR3 extends over 12 amino acids. Germline CDR1 SGHAT, CDR2 FQNNGV. Trimming cost V 5 bases and J 6 bases, with 8 bases left between them. The CDR3 coding sequence is TGTGCCAGCAGCCCAACCCTCAATGAGCAGTTCTTC. It encodes CASSPTLNEQFF.

Concerning this clonotype: One end of the junction does not line up with germline, which may come from a read error. The J gene is TRBJ1-1, the V gene TRBV7-6, with 10 bases matching TRBD1. Germline CDR1 is SGHVS and CDR2 is FNYEAQ. The CDR3 consists of 15 residues. CDR3 protein: CASNLAGQGTAEAFF. In DNA, the CDR3 is TGTGCCAGCAACTTAGCGGGACAGGGGACCGCTGAAGCTTTCTTT.

This clonotype has a handful of counts. V is TRBV20-1 and J is TRBJ2-5; 10 positions match TRBD2. CDR1 is DFQATT and CDR2 is SNEGSKA in the germline V gene (reference sequence). Unmatched junction bases numbered 5, after V lost 2 bases and J lost 2 bases. This CDR3 is built from 15 residues. The CDR3 DNA reads as TGCAGTGCTAGACCGGGACTAGCGAGTCAAGAGACCCAGTACTTC. Its protein product is CSARPGLASQETQYF.

The chain joins TRBV7-2 to TRBJ2-7, with 10 nucleotides matching TRBD2. The CDR3 has 16 residues. Germline V gives CDR1 SGHTA, CDR2 FQGNSA. J gave up 5 bases and V 5 bases, and 12 bases lay outside the gene matches. The CDR3 nucleotides are TGTGCCAGCAGCCCCGGACTAGCGGCAACCCCCCACGAGCAGTACTTC. As protein: CASSPGLAATPHEQYF.

This clonotype has a handful of counts. The rearrangement uses TRBV12-5 and TRBJ1-4; D might be TRBD1 (6 bases). Trimming cost V 0 bases and J 7 bases, with 12 bases left between them. The germline V gene encodes CDR1 LGHNT and CDR2 FRNRAP. The CDR3 runs 15 residues. The CDR3 region is CASGLVRGGGEKLFF. The CDR3 bases are TGTGCTAGTGGTTTGGTACGAGGGGGAGGTGAAAAACTGTTTTTT.

The chain carries TRBV4-1 and TRBJ1-2, with D hard to call. The CDR3 consists of 15 residues. Looked up from germline, CDR1 is MGHRA and CDR2 is YSYEKL. V shed 0 bases and J shed 4 bases, with 12 bases lying between them. Here the CDR3 reads CASSQDWTLGYGYTF. The CDR3 DNA is TGCGCCAGCAGCCAAGATTGGACTCTCGGCTATGGCTACACCTTC.